The clone carrying this TCR beta chain has a handful of counts. The antigen is undetermined. A junction end diverges from the germline sequence, so it may reflect a read error. Starting material of about 450 ng total RNA yielded TCR beta cDNA via a constant-region primer. Slightly modified ARM-PCR served as the procedure for the TCR beta libraries. These libraries came from three rounds of nested multiplex PCR. It was with TRBV1-TRBV30 forward primers and a C-beta reverse primer that the first two PCR rounds were run, at about 10 cycles each. One entry per CDR3 protein results from TCRdb running MiXCR on the multiplex PCR reads. The sample yields about 200,000 distinct CDR3 sequences, about 61% seen once. The entry originates in a study of tumor-infiltrating lymphocytes in primary liver carcinoma. Study at large: Productive TCRbeta reads per sample were roughly 3.5 to 7.5 million, not differing by tissue.

Findings and limits, study-wide: Left bulk and unsorted, the samples did not allow CD4+ and CD8+ repertoires to be compared.

The CDR3 is made up of 17 amino acids. Germline-derived CDR1 and CDR2 are SGHAT and FQNNGV. Unsorted whole blood served as the source of blood RNA, and germline DNA was extracted as well. The specimen sequenced was peripheral blood. The V call is TRBV11-2, the J call TRBJ2-7; D possibly corresponds to TRBD2 (6 bases). The source of this sequence is a woman in her sixties with primary liver carcinoma and hepatitis B virus infection. In DNA, the CDR3 is TGTGCCAGCAGCCGAGACCGTCAGACTAGTGGGAGGTACGAGCGGTACTTC. Amino acids: CASSRDRQTSGRYERYF.